This T cell receptor (beta chain) derives from a study of T cell responses to AZD1222 COVID-19 vaccine. Findings and caveats of the study: Without day 14 samples, only post-peak T cell repertoires were studied. Spike as a whole was targeted by vaccine-associated CD4 TCRs, dominant at 160-218 and 743-854. Donors in the cohort were predominantly white British and more often female, and clonal diversity was possibly underestimated.

Profiling relied on immunoSEQ multiplex PCR, and the TCRdb table lists in-frame clones only, not all of them. Among tens of thousands of clones, over 75% were seen once, and the ten largest hold more than 8.5%. On this clone: Its matching antigen is unknown.

Germline V gene data show CDR1 as SNHLY and CDR2 as FYNNEI. The CDR3 extends over 14 amino acids. Trimming took off 6 bases at V and 3 bases at J, with 14 bases between the two ends. The chain uses TRBV2 and TRBJ1-2; possibly TRBD1 for D (5 bases). The sequence was obtained from an adult in good health. The source was peripheral blood, collected on day 0 of AZD1222 vaccination. For the CDR3, the DNA is TGTGCCAGCAGCCGGGACTTAGCACACTATGGCTACACCTTC. Encoded protein: CASSRDLAHYGYTF. The entire variable domain, with the rest obtained from reference TRBV2 and TRBJ1-2, is as follows: EPEVTQTPSHQVTQMGQEVILRCVPISNHLYFYWYRQILGQKVEFLVSFYNNEISEKSEIFDDQFSVERPDGSNFTLKIRSTKLEDSAMYFCASSRDLAHYGYTFGSGTRLTVV.